This note documents a single T cell receptor (beta chain) sequence. This sample is part of a study of PD-L1 blockade in urothelial cancer. Overall study context: Chemotherapy regimens numbering 0 to 3 had been given to patients.

CDR3 length equals 14 residues. V was trimmed by 0 bases and J by 1 base, leaving 4 bases between them. CDR1 SGHDT and CDR2 YYEEEE come from the germline V gene. Time point noted: pretreatment peripheral blood. Pretreatment and on-treatment blood mononuclear cell samples were taken, totaling between 1 and 8 time points per patient. PCRs each included synthetic TCR analog templates spiked in. The data were produced by immunoSEQ multiplex PCR, yet TCRdb's version contains in-frame clones alone and is incomplete. The sample has more than 85,000 clones; roughly 84% are singletons. The source was PBMCs, collected around atezolizumab (anti-PD-L1) treatment. The V and J genes are TRBV5-6 and TRBJ1-4, with D uncertain. The TCR originated in a man aged 60-69 years with urothelial cancer. The CDR3 here is CASSLGRTNEKLFF. For the CDR3, the DNA is TGTGCCAGCAGCTTGGGCAGAACTAATGAAAAACTGTTTTTT. Full variable domain (missing parts from reference TRBV5-6 and TRBJ1-4): DAGVTQSPTHLIKTRGQQVTLRCSPKSGHDTVSWYQQALGQGPQFIFQYYEEEERQRGNFPDRFSGHQFPNYSSELNVNALLLGDSALYLCASSLGRTNEKLFFGSGTQLSVL.